Shown below are 21 T cell receptor beta chains from a single sample sequenced in a study of T cells in women clearing cervical HPV infection. TCRdb's copy holds only in-frame clones and misses some; the assay was immunoSEQ multiplex PCR. The listing records 25,000 to 35,000 clones. Sequencing used blood buffy coat. These receptors all come from a woman aged 18 to 75 with a cervical HPV16 infection that either progressed to CIN3+ or cleared (not recorded which).

A word on this clone: The read ends 3 residues early relative to the CDR3; the germline J gene fills the gap. The genes are TRBV18 and TRBJ1-6; a weak D match, TRBD1 (6 bases). V lost 3 bases, J lost 9 bases, and 15 bases lay in between. Germline CDR1 reads KGHSH; CDR2 reads LQKENI. The CDR3 extends over 15 amino acids. CDR3 region: CASSPTTGSGSPLHF. The CDR3 bases that were read are TGTGCCAGCTCACCGACTACAGGGTCCGGTTCACCC. The entire variable domain, with the rest obtained from reference TRBV18 and TRBJ1-6, is as follows: NAGVMQNPRHLVRRRGQEARLRCSPMKGHSHVYWYRQLPEEGLKFMVYLQKENIIDESGMPKERFSAEFPKEGPSILRIQQVVRGDSAAYFCASSPTTGSGSPLHFGNGTRLTVT.

Details on this clone: The read gets to within 3 residues of the CDR3 end, and the germline J gene fills in the rest. The chain links TRBV10-1 to TRBJ1-1, with D uncertain. The germline V and J ends were trimmed by 7 bases and 4 bases, with 4 bases remaining between them. There are 10 residues in the CDR3. Germline CDR1 reads WNHNN; CDR2 reads SYGVQD (reference sequence). The sequenced CDR3 bases are TGCGCCAGCAACTTCACTGAA. Its protein product is CASNFTE. The full CDR3 is CASNFTEAFF.

On this clone: The DNA ends 3 residues before the CDR3 does, and the rest of the CDR3 is filled in from the germline J gene. The rearrangement joins TRBV5-1 to TRBJ1-1; possible D gene TRBD1, 6 bases. Trimming removed 7 bases from V and 5 bases from J, with 18 bases in between. CDR1 SGHRS and CDR2 YFSETQ come from the germline V gene. The CDR3 length is 14 residues. The part of the CDR3 DNA that was read is TGCGCCAGCCCCCTCGGGGGGCTTGGAACTGAA. Translated, it gives CASPLGGLGTE. The full CDR3 is CASPLGGLGTEAFF.

As for this clone: The read gets to within 3 residues of the CDR3 end, and the germline J gene fills in the rest. This rearrangement joins TRBV7-8 to TRBJ1-2, with D perhaps TRBD1 (5 bases). CDR1 is SGHVS and CDR2 is FQNEAQ in the germline V gene. The CDR3 extends over 14 amino acids. The CDR3 spells CASSLGGGGDGYTF. CDR3 DNA (partial): TGTGCCAGCAGCTTAGGGGGTGGGGGGGACGGC.

With regard to this clone: The CDR3 is cut off 3 residues early in the read; its end comes from the germline J gene. V is TRBV5-5 and J is TRBJ1-6, with a possible D match to TRBD1 (5 bases). CDR1 is SGHKS and CDR2 is YYEKEE in the germline V gene (reference sequence). The CDR3 extends over 15 amino acids. The covered CDR3 bases are TGTGCCAGCAGCCTCGCGGGGGTTTCTGGGGATCCC. Amino acid sequence: CASSLAGVSGDP. The full CDR3 reads CASSLAGVSGDPLHF.

Regarding this clone: The sequence runs out 3 residues before the end of the CDR3; the remainder is reconstructed from the germline J gene. The chain is built from TRBV20-1 and TRBJ2-1, with 7 bases aligning to TRBD2. The CDR3 sequence is 13 residues long. Trimming cost V 5 bases and J 7 bases; bases outside gene matches: 8. CDR1 and CDR2 from the germline V gene are DFQATT and SNEGSKA (reference sequence). The DNA read from the CDR3 is TGCAGTGCTCCAAGGCGGGAGCCGAATGAG. It yields the protein CSAPRREPNE. The CDR3 in full is CSAPRREPNEQFF.

The CDR3 protein is CASSLTSTADSPLHF. Partial CDR3 DNA: TGTGCCAGCAGCTTAACGTCGACAGCCGATTCACCC. The chain is built from TRBV7-2 and TRBJ1-6, with D perhaps matching TRBD1 (5 bases). The DNA ends 3 residues before the CDR3 does, and the rest of the CDR3 is filled in from the germline J gene. Trimming shortened V by 2 bases and J by 8 bases, and 13 bases separated the two germline ends. The CDR3 is made up of 15 amino acids. Germline lookup yields CDR1 SGHTA and CDR2 FQGNSA.

With regard to this clone: The CDR3 goes on 3 residues after the read ends, and that part is filled in from the germline J gene. The V gene is TRBV12-3 or TRBV12-4, the J gene TRBJ1-2; 7 positions match TRBD1. This CDR3 has 13 residues. J was trimmed by 6 bases and V by 7 bases; bases with no gene match: 8. The CDR3 sequence: CASTTAGGNGYTF. The part of the CDR3 DNA that was read is TGTGCCAGCACAACGGCAGGGGGGAATGGC.

Details on this clone: The read falls 3 residues short of the CDR3 end, and the missing part is taken from the germline J gene. The V and J genes are TRBV28 and TRBJ1-1; no clear D. V was trimmed by 5 bases and J by 6 bases, leaving 16 bases between them. In germline, CDR1 is MDHEN, CDR2 SYDVKM. The CDR3 is made up of 14 amino acids. The chain's CDR3 is CASSRITRRAEAFF. Partial CDR3 DNA: TGTGCCAGCAGTCGAATTACTCGGCGGGCTGAA.

The CDR3 loop is CSARGRDIKETQYF. CDR3 DNA (partial): TGCAGTGCTAGAGGGAGGGACATAAAAGAGACC. The rearrangement uses TRBV20-1 and TRBJ2-5, with D tentatively TRBD1 or TRBD2 (6 bases each). The read comes to an end 3 residues before the CDR3 does, leaving the germline J gene to fill in the end. The germline CDR1 and CDR2 sequences are DFQATT and SNEGSKA (reference sequence). Between the trimmed V and J ends, which lost 1 base and 3 bases, there was a span of 12 bases. This CDR3 spans 14 amino acids.

With respect to this clone: The read stops 3 residues short of the end of the CDR3; the missing end is completed from the germline J gene. This chain links TRBV28 with TRBJ1-5, with 9 nucleotides matching TRBD1. This CDR3 contains 14 residues. Unmatched junction bases numbered 1, after V lost 3 bases and J lost 4 bases. The germline V gene has CDR1 MDHEN and CDR2 SYDVKM. The CDR3 DNA, read in part, is TGTGCCAGCAGTTTTGGACAGGGGAATCAGCCC. Translation gives CASSFGQGNQP. The whole CDR3 protein reads CASSFGQGNQPQHF.

Comments on this clone: Coverage ceases 3 residues before the CDR3 finishes, and the germline J gene fills in the end. J is TRBJ2-7 and V is TRBV2, with a tentative D call TRBD2 (6 bases). Looked up from germline, CDR1 is SNHLY and CDR2 is FYNNEI. This CDR3 region has 12 residues. Trimming removed 8 bases at V and 3 bases at J, with 11 bases between. The CDR3 bases that were read are TGTGCCAGCTCTCTTAGCGGCTACGAG. This sequence encodes CASSLSGYE. The CDR3, in full, reads CASSLSGYEQYF.

Partial CDR3 DNA: TGTGCCAGCAGCCCTAGCAGGACAGTGCCAGACACTGAA. As protein: CASSPSRTVPDTE. The full CDR3 protein reads CASSPSRTVPDTEAFF. The V call is TRBV7-8, the J call TRBJ1-1; D perhaps matches TRBD1 (6 bases). Read coverage stops 3 residues before the CDR3 terminus; the germline J gene supplies the remainder. V was clipped by 5 bases and J by 3 bases, with 19 bases between them. The CDR3 is 16 amino acids. CDR1 and CDR2 (germline): SGHVS, FQNEAQ. Filled out from reference TRBV7-8 and TRBJ1-1, the complete variable domain reads GAGVSQSPRYKVAKRGQDVALRCDPISGHVSLFWYQQALGQGPEFLTYFQNEAQLDKSGLPSDRFFAERPEGSVSTLKIQRTQQEDSAVYLCASSPSRTVPDTEAFFGQGTRLTVV.

Comments on this clone: The CDR3 extends 3 residues past the end of the read, so its final part is completed from the germline J gene. The rearrangement uses TRBV11-2 and TRBJ1-6; 7 bases line up with TRBD1. Germline V lookup: CDR1 SGHAT, CDR2 FQNNGV. This CDR3 contains 15 residues. J gave up 10 bases and V 5 bases, and 11 bases lay outside the gene matches. The sequenced CDR3 bases are TGTGCCAGCAGCGATCAGACAGGGCAGAAATCACCC. Amino acid sequence: CASSDQTGQKSP. The entire CDR3 reads CASSDQTGQKSPLHF.

For this clone: The read terminates 3 residues before the CDR3 end, so the remaining end is supplied by the germline J gene. The V call is TRBV6-2 or TRBV6-3, the J call TRBJ2-7, with 11 positions matching TRBD2. The CDR3 is 13 amino acids. Germline V gene sequence: CDR1 MNHEY, CDR2 SVGEGT. With V trimmed by 5 bases and J by 6 bases, 3 bases remained unmatched. CDR3 sequence: CASSLSGGAEQYF. The CDR3 bases that were read are TGTGCCAGCAGTCTTAGCGGGGGGGCCGAG.

A word on this clone: The read is 3 residues too short to cover the CDR3 end, so that end is filled in from the germline J gene. The rearrangement uses TRBV11-3 and TRBJ2-5, with D tentatively TRBD2 (6 bases). Germline-derived CDR1 and CDR2 are SGHNT and YENEEA. The CDR3 totals 14 residues. Trimming took 5 bases from V and 1 from J, leaving 11 bases between them. The sequenced part of the CDR3 DNA is TGTGCCAGCAGCCTCAACGGGGGCCAAGAGACC. Its translation: CASSLNGGQET. The whole CDR3 region reads CASSLNGGQETQYF.

Turning to this clone: The read terminates 3 residues ahead of where the CDR3 ends, so the germline J gene completes it. V gene TRBV27 combines with J gene TRBJ1-4, with 12 positions matching TRBD1. The CDR3 is 15 residues long. The V gene's germline CDR1 is MNHEY and CDR2 SMNVEV (reference sequence). The sequenced part of the CDR3 DNA is TGTGCCAGCAGTTATATCCGGGACAGGGGGCTAGAA. It specifies CASSYIRDRGLE. The full CDR3 protein is CASSYIRDRGLELFF.

Concerning this clone: The DNA ends 3 residues before the CDR3 does, and the rest of the CDR3 is filled in from the germline J gene. The chain combines TRBV15 with TRBJ1-1; D not certain. There are 12 residues in the CDR3. Germline-derived CDR1 and CDR2 are LNHNV and YYDKDF (reference sequence). Trimming left V 5 bases short and J 6 bases short, with 10 bases between. This chain's CDR3 is CATSDAGSEAFF. Incomplete CDR3 DNA: TGTGCCACCAGCGATGCCGGTTCTGAA. Supplemented by reference TRBV15 and TRBJ1-1, the full variable domain reads DAMVIQNPRYQVTQFGKPVTLSCSQTLNHNVMYWYQQKSSQAPKLLFHYYDKDFNNEADTPDNFQSRRPNTSFCFLDIRSPGLGDTAMYLCATSDAGSEAFFGQGTRLTVV.

In the case of this clone: The read is 3 residues too short to cover the CDR3 end, so that end is filled in from the germline J gene. V and J are TRBV30 and TRBJ1-4, with D perhaps TRBD1 (5 bases). Trimming removed 5 bases at V and 8 bases at J, with 12 bases between. From germline, CDR1 is GTSNPN and CDR2 SVGIG (reference sequence). This CDR3 is 12 amino acids long. CDR3 sequence reads: CAWGADTEKLFF. Partial CDR3 DNA: TGTGCCTGGGGGGCGGACACCGAAAAA.

A remark on this clone: The read finishes 3 residues shy of the CDR3 end, and the germline J gene is used to complete it. The chain combines TRBV2 with TRBJ2-5; TRBD1 matches 9 bases. Germline CDR1 reads SNHLY; CDR2 reads FYNNEI. J gave up 5 bases and V 9 bases, and 10 bases lay outside the gene matches. The CDR3 totals 14 residues. Partial CDR3 DNA: TGTGCCAGTGGGGGGACAGGGATATGGGAGACC. Its translation: CASGGTGIWET. The full CDR3 reads CASGGTGIWETQYF.

Points on this clone: The read gets to within 3 residues of the CDR3 end, and the germline J gene fills in the rest. The gene calls are TRBV6-4 and TRBJ2-5, with TRBD2 identical over 7 bases. With V trimmed by 6 bases and J by 1 base, 11 bases remained unmatched. From germline, CDR1 is MRHNA and CDR2 SNTAGT. This CDR3 has 16 amino acids. The sequenced part of the CDR3 DNA is TGTGCCAGCAGCCCTAGGGGAGGGGAGGGCCAAGAGACC. As protein: CASSPRGGEGQET. The CDR3 reads in full as CASSPRGGEGQETQYF.